This record covers a single TCR beta chain. The source of the sample is a study of blood T cell repertoires in COVID-19. As for the study in general: The study drew acute and convalescent COVID-19 samples from the United States, Italy and Spain.

Between the trimmed V and J ends, which lost 5 bases and 6 bases, there was a span of 7 bases. The CDR3 is 11 amino acids. Germline V lookup: CDR1 MNHEY, CDR2 SVGEGT. Clones were sequenced by immunoSEQ multiplex PCR, and TCRdb holds only the in-frame ones, with some missing. The table shows about 250,000 clones, with over 70% occurring only once. J is TRBJ1-2 and V is TRBV6-2 or TRBV6-3; D gene uncertain. The sequence was obtained from a woman older than 75 with acute or convalescent COVID-19. Material for sequencing was peripheral blood. The CDR3 protein is CASSPLHGYTF. CDR3 coding DNA: TGTGCCAGCAGTCCCCTCCATGGCTACACCTTC.